This TCR beta chain was retrieved from a study of T cells in Graves' hyperthyroidism and ophthalmopathy. Findings and caveats of the study: Blood also held most thyroid clonotypes expanded beyond 0.001.

Amplification yielded TCR beta CDR3 regions, with RNA transcripts as the source. Initially, a first-round RT-PCR of the TCR CDR3 employed the HTBI primer set. MiXCR, applied by TCRdb to the multiplex PCR reads, yields one record per CDR3 protein. Here the sample spans 250,000 to 300,000 distinct CDR3 sequences, approximately 18% being singletons. Patients with ophthalmopathy all had a Clinical Activity Score of at least 3, a NOSPECS grade of at least 4 and duration under 3 months. Each diagnosis drew on symptoms, thyroxine, TRAb, thyroid ultrasound and orbital computed tomography findings. The V gene's germline CDR1 is MDHEN and CDR2 SYDVKM. The CDR3 runs 17 residues. The junction had 18 bases not matched to a gene; V was cut back by 6 bases and J by 8 bases. Ten or more counts support this clonotype. No antigen is known for it.

This receptor was identified in a man aged 45-65 years with Graves' ophthalmopathy. The chain is built from TRBV28 and TRBJ2-4; 8 bases are shared with TRBD2. Sequencing was carried out using blood. The CDR3 DNA follows: TGTGCCAGCAGCTATTACGGACTAGCACCCCCATCAGACATTCAGTACTTC. This gives the protein CASSYYGLAPPSDIQYF.